This T cell receptor (beta chain) was identified in a study of breast tumors, draining lymph nodes, adjacent tissues. Study findings and constraints: Data only fit, rather than demonstrated, lymph node origin of most tumor T cells.

Axillary draining lymph nodes of breast cancer patients supplied the node samples. TCRdb passed the multiplex PCR reads through MiXCR, listing each CDR3 protein once. This sample yields 150,000 to 200,000 distinct CDR3 sequences, of which about 33% are seen a single time; 4% to 5.5% belongs to the top ten. Germline V CDR1 and CDR2: SGHDN, FVKESK. Trimming removed 1 base from V and 5 bases from J, with 12 bases in between. There are 15 residues in the CDR3. In the case of this clonotype: Its specificity is unknown. This clone may be a read error of a much larger clone one base away.

The sequenced sample consisted of axillary lymph node tissue. The TCR originated in a female donor with breast cancer. Some clones in this sample may be carry-over from other donors' samples. V gene TRBV14 combines with J gene TRBJ2-1; D remains unclear. The CDR3 is CASSQVSRINNEQFF. The DNA of the CDR3 is TGTGCCAGCAGCCAAGTATCCAGGATCAACAATGAGCAGTTCTTC.